This section outlines one TCR beta chain sequence together with its context. Its antigen is as yet unknown. The data stem from a study of T cell responses to AZD1222 COVID-19 vaccine. General study points: Close to half of all spike-specific TCRs reportedly target regions of the variants that are unmutated. Among vaccine-associated CD4 TCRs, coverage spanned spike, with dominance at 160-218 and 743-854. Spike-specific TCR repertoires showed rising breadth and depth after two AZD1222 doses.

The repertoire was sequenced with immunoSEQ multiplex PCR; TCRdb's copy has only in-frame clones and lacks some. The profile covers 150,000 or so clones, with over 80% appearing a single time and approximately 2.7% taken by the ten largest. This TCR came from an adult in good health. Sequenced material: peripheral blood, taken on day 0 of MenACWY control vaccination.

The DNA of the CDR3 is TGTGCCAGCTCACCTCAGGGACTGCCTAATGAAAAACTGTTTTTT. Protein: CASSPQGLPNEKLFF. The chain links TRBV18 to TRBJ1-4, with D possibly matching TRBD1 (5 bases). The CDR3 extends over 15 amino acids. Germline CDR1 reads KGHSH; CDR2 reads LQKENI. V gave up 3 bases and J gave up 3 bases, with 11 bases separating them.